The rows below give T cell receptor beta chains drawn from one sample of a study of shared clonotypes between healthy human individuals. Clones were read by immunoSEQ multiplex PCR, and TCRdb kept only the in-frame ones, dropping some. The data show approximately 480,000 clones, with approximately 79% seen just once and under 15% held by the top ten. Sequenced material: PBMCs. The receptors stem from a woman in her 40s in good health. Some clones in this sample may be carry-over from other donors' samples. The CDR3 runs from the conserved cysteine through the conserved F or W. The D gene is left open where the match is weak. Not every row has a clone size; where given, it reads once, few, many or a size class.

>TRBJ1-2|NA|12|NA|TRBV19
CASSIARQGYTF
TGTGCCAGTAGTATTGCCCGACAGGGCTACACCTTC
>TRBJ2-1|NA|15|TRBD1|TRBV5-6
CASSWAGGAYNEQFF
TGTGCCAGCAGTTGGGCAGGGGGCGCTTACAATGAGCAGTTCTTC
>TRBJ1-6|NA|15|TRBD1|TRBV27
CASSRGTGLYSPLHF
TGTGCCAGCAGTCGCGGGACAGGGTTGTATTCACCCCTCCACTTT
>TRBJ1-1|NA|15|NA|TRBV4-2
CASSQEVAGNTEAFF
TGTGCCAGCAGCCAAGAGGTTGCTGGGAACACTGAAGCTTTCTTT
>TRBJ2-7|many|15|TRBD1|TRBV7-2
CASSFQGQGYYEQYF
TGTGCCAGCAGCTTTCAGGGACAGGGGTACTACGAGCAGTACTTC
>TRBJ2-2|NA|15|NA|TRBV9
CASSVDGSGTGELFF
TGTGCCAGCAGCGTAGACGGGAGTGGTACCGGGGAGCTGTTTTTT
>TRBJ1-1|few|14|NA|TRBV30
CAWSVLRAPDQGKF
TGTGCCTGGAGTGTACTTAGGGCCCCGGATCAGGGCAAGTTT
>TRBJ1-1|NA|13|NA|TRBV5-1
CASSHPGGTEAFF
TGCGCCAGCAGTCACCCTGGGGGCACTGAAGCTTTCTTT
>TRBJ1-2|NA|16|TRBD1|TRBV5-1
CASSLAPGAGGYGYTF
TGCGCCAGCAGCTTGGCCCCGGGGGCAGGGGGGTATGGCTACACCTTC
>TRBJ2-3|NA|16|TRBD2|TRBV5-1
CASSAGASGDTDTQYF
TGCGCCAGCAGTGCTGGGGCTAGCGGTGACACAGATACGCAGTATTTT
>TRBJ2-7|NA|16|TRBD2|TRBV7-2
CASSLTVSGSGYEQYF
TGTGCCAGCAGCTTAACAGTGAGCGGGAGTGGCTACGAGCAGTACTTC
>TRBJ1-5|NA|13|TRBD1|TRBV29-1
CSVETGGNQPQHF
TGCAGCGTTGAAACAGGGGGCAATCAGCCCCAGCATTTT
>TRBJ1-1|few|13|NA|TRBV7-9
CASSSGANTEAFF
TGTGCCAGCAGCTCCGGGGCGAACACTGAAGCTTTCTTT
>TRBJ1-4|NA|15|TRBD1|TRBV7-9
CASSQDRDLREKLFF
TGTGCCAGCAGCCAAGACAGGGACTTGAGAGAAAAACTGTTTTTT
>TRBJ1-5|many|13|NA|TRBV14
CASSVGWNQPQHF
TGTGCCAGCAGCGTCGGATGGAATCAGCCCCAGCATTTT
>TRBJ1-1|NA|14|NA|TRBV9
CASSVGDRYTEAFF
TGTGCCAGCAGCGTAGGCGACAGATACACTGAAGCTTTCTTT
>TRBJ1-1|NA|12|NA|TRBV27
CASSGTGTEAFF
TGTGCCAGCAGTGGTACAGGGACTGAAGCTTTCTTT
>TRBJ1-1|NA|15|NA|TRBV19
CASSIRAGRVTEAFF
TGTGCCAGTAGTATAAGGGCAGGGAGGGTCACTGAAGCTTTCTTT
>TRBJ2-5|once|16|TRBD1|TRBV7-2
CASSLGGQAIPPPKYF
TGTGCCAGCAGCTTAGGCGGACAGGCTATTCCTCCGCCCAAGTACTTC
>TRBJ2-1|NA|16|TRBD2|TRBV7-6
CASSTGLAGPLGEQFF
TGTGCCAGCAGCACGGGACTAGCGGGGCCTTTGGGGGAGCAGTTCTTC
>TRBJ2-1|NA|16|TRBD2|TRBV7-6
CASSLLVASGDNEQFF
TGTGCCAGCAGCTTACTTGTCGCTAGCGGTGACAATGAGCAGTTCTTC
>TRBJ2-7|NA|15|TRBD2|TRBV2
CASRRLAGTTYEQYF
TGTGCCAGCAGGAGACTAGCGGGGACAACCTACGAGCAGTACTTC
>TRBJ1-2|NA|15|NA|TRBV18
CASSPGVGRNYGYTF
TGTGCCAGCTCACCAGGCGTTGGTCGGAACTATGGCTACACCTTC
>TRBJ1-5|NA|16|NA|TRBV28
CASSLRVWYSNQPQHF
TGTGCCAGCAGTTTAAGGGTATGGTATAGCAATCAGCCCCAGCATTTT
>TRBJ1-1|NA|15|NA|TRBV18
CASSPREQGNTEAFF
TGTGCCAGCTCCCCTCGGGAACAGGGGAACACTGAAGCTTTCTTT
>TRBJ1-1|NA|14|TRBD1|TRBV5-1
CASSPGDSVPEAFF
TGCGCCAGCAGCCCGGGGGACAGCGTACCTGAAGCTTTCTTT
>TRBJ1-5|NA|14|NA|TRBV27
CASAGRASNQPQHF
TGTGCCAGCGCGGGCAGGGCTAGCAATCAGCCCCAGCATTTT
>TRBJ2-5|NA|15|TRBD2|TRBV7-3
CASSHQGLAEETQYF
TGTGCCAGCAGCCATCAGGGACTAGCGGAAGAGACCCAGTACTTC
>TRBJ1-5|few|13|TRBD1|TRBV30
CAWSVQGDQPQHF
TGTGCCTGGAGCGTACAGGGGGATCAGCCCCAGCATTTT
>TRBJ2-3|many|19|NA|TRBV7-2
CASSPRGGSGRGSPDTQYF
TGTGCCAGCAGCCCCCGAGGGGGTAGCGGCAGGGGGTCCCCAGATACGCAGTATTTT
>TRBJ1-1|NA|15|NA|TRBV28
CASSLGPGENTEAFF
TGTGCCAGCAGTTTGGGGCCGGGGGAGAACACTGAAGCTTTCTTT
>TRBJ2-7|NA|14|TRBD2|TRBV5-4
CASSPPGGRGEQYF
TGTGCCAGCAGCCCCCCGGGAGGGAGGGGCGAGCAGTACTTC
>TRBJ2-2|NA|17|NA|TRBV12-5
CASGLVLSGEITEELFF
TGTGCTAGTGGTTTGGTACTCTCTGGCGAGATCACCGAGGAGCTGTTTTTT